The clone carrying this T cell receptor beta chain was picked up a small number of times. Its antigen is unidentified. Populations isolated by sorting all had purity greater than 95%. The data were taken from a study of beta chain features in type 1 diabetes. The V gene's germline CDR1 is SGHRS and CDR2 YFSETQ. V was trimmed by 2 bases and J by 7 bases, leaving 13 bases between them. This CDR3 is built from 14 residues. Sequenced material consisted of expressed TCRB transcripts (all of the isolated RNA was reverse transcribed). TCRdb's copy holds only in-frame clones and misses some; the assay was immunoSEQ multiplex PCR. The profile shows under 300,000 clones, around 24% of them singletons. Findings and caveats of the study: Shorter TCRB CDR3s, moderately but significantly so, marked every one of the four CD4+ subsets in Type 1 diabetes patients. Across patients, naive, central memory and Treg TCRB repertoires exhibited apparently greater similarity than was observed across healthy donors. An over-representation of cells with high TCR expression could result from cDNA sequencing. VDJ junctions sequenced from type 1 diabetes patients showed fewer insertions and more deletions.

Sequencing was performed on naive CD4+ T cells from blood. The V call is TRBV5-1, the J call TRBJ2-1; perhaps TRBD2 as D (6 bases). This sequence was found in a woman in her twenties or thirties with type 1 diabetes. The CDR3 protein is CASSFGGGNNEQFF. In nucleotides, the CDR3 is TGCGCCAGCAGCTTCGGGGGAGGAAATAATGAGCAGTTCTTC.